The present entry profiles one T cell receptor (beta chain) with its context. This specimen belongs to a study of T cells after yellow fever vaccination. The CDR3 loop spans 15 amino acids. Trimming cost V 5 bases and J 5 bases; bases outside gene matches: 11. CDR1 and CDR2 (germline): LGHDT, YNNKEL (reference sequence). TCRdb redid the calling of the 5' RACE reads with MiXCR, one entry per CDR3 protein. The top ten clones hold approximately 17% of a sample with more than 75,000 distinct CDR3 sequences, 8% to 10% of them seen once. Study observations and caveats: Compared with primary, the secondary response was weaker and peaked at day 5, not 15. Few clonotypes appeared in both CD4 and CD8 compartments.

V is TRBV3-1 and J is TRBJ2-5; 7 positions agree with TRBD1. The source material was CD8+ T cells not binding an NS4B(214-222) dextramer, sorted from PBMCs, sampled less than 18 days after the first yellow fever vaccination. This TCR derives from a young man who received the YFV17D yellow fever vaccine. This CDR3 reads CASSTRQGSAETQYF. In DNA form, the CDR3 reads TGTGCCAGCAGCACCCGACAGGGTTCGGCGGAGACCCAGTACTTC.